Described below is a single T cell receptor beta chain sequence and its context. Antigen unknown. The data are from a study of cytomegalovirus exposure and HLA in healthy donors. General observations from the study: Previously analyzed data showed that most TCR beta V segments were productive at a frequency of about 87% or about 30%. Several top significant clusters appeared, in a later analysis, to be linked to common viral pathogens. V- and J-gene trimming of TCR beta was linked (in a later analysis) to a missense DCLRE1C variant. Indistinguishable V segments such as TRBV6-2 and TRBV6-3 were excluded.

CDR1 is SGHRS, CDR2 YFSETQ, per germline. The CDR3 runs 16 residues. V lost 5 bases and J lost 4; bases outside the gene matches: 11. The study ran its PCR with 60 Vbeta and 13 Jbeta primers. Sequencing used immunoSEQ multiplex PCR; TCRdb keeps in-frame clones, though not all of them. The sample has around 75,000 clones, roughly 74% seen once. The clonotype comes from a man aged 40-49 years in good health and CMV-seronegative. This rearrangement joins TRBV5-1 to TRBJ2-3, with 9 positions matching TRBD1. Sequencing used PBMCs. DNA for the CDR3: TGCGCCAGCAGTCCCGGGCCGGACAGGGGCGCAGATACGCAGTATTTT. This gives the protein CASSPGPDRGADTQYF. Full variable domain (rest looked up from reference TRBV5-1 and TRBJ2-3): KAGVTQTPRYLIKTRGQQVTLSCSPISGHRSVSWYQQTPGQGLQFLFEYFSETQRNKGNFPGRFSGRQFSNSRSEMNVSTLELGDSALYLCASSPGPDRGADTQYFGPGTRLTVL.